This entry lists 28 T cell receptor beta chains sequenced from one sample in a study of Ad26.COV2.S vaccination and SARS-CoV-2 variants. Treatment: some 19 received Ad26.COV2.S at low or high dose, single or two shots; about 5 received placebo; per-sample allocation not given. All samples were drawn on day 63, counting from the first vaccine or placebo injection. Libraries were prepared by immunoSEQ multiplex PCR; TCRdb keeps only in-frame clonotypes and omits some of them. The top ten clones hold around 4.5% of a sample with about 350,000 clones, around 89% of them seen once. The input for sequencing was peripheral blood, taken in a trial of Ad26.COV2.S vaccine versus placebo. These receptors were obtained from a person aged 18 to 59 who received the Ad26.COV2.S COVID-19 vaccine or a placebo.

The chain has TRBV19 and TRBJ1-5; weak D call: TRBD1 (5 bases). V lost 3 bases, J lost 0 bases, and 12 bases lay in between. CDR1 and CDR2 (germline): LNHDA, SQIVND (reference sequence). This CDR3 comprises 16 residues. CDR3 in amino acids: CASSILGDHSNQPQHF. The DNA of the CDR3 is TGTGCCAGTAGTATTCTGGGGGACCATAGCAATCAGCCCCAGCATTTT.

This clone was recorded only once. The CDR3 loop is CASTQGGFRYNEQFF. CDR3 bases: TGTGCCAGCACTCAGGGAGGGTTTCGCTACAATGAGCAGTTCTTC. The rearrangement joins TRBV28 to TRBJ2-1; 7 bases are shared with TRBD2. The CDR3 contains 15 residues. V was pared by 7 bases and J by 3 bases, with 9 bases of the junction left unmatched. CDR1 MDHEN and CDR2 SYDVKM come from the germline V gene. Full variable domain (remainder filled in from reference TRBV28 and TRBJ2-1): DVKVTQSSRYLVKRTGEKVFLECVQDMDHENMFWYRQDPGLGLRLIYFSYDVKMKEKGDIPEGYSVSREKKERFSLILESASTNQTSMYLCASTQGGFRYNEQFFGPGTRLTVL.

The chain joins TRBV16 to TRBJ1-3, with D possibly being TRBD1 (5 bases). Germline CDR1 KGHSY, CDR2 FQNENV. The CDR3 extends over 17 amino acids. V lost 5 bases to trimming and J lost 0 bases, with 17 bases between them. CDR3: CASSATGTEYSGNTIYF. The CDR3 bases are TGTGCCAGCAGCGCCACCGGGACCGAATACTCTGGAAACACCATATATTTT.

V is TRBV3-1 (or the pseudogene TRBV3-2) and J is TRBJ2-2; D gene unclear. CDR1 is LGHDT, CDR2 YNNKEL, per germline (reference sequence). The CDR3 has 14 residues. Trimming removed 4 bases from V and 1 base from J, with 7 bases in between. The CDR3 DNA is TGTGCCAGCAGCCGGCGAGGGAACACCGGGGAGCTGTTTTTT. Encoded protein: CASSRRGNTGELFF.

There are a few counts of this clone. The gene calls are TRBV29-1 and TRBJ2-1; D is ambiguous. The germline gives CDR1 SQVTM, CDR2 ANQGSEA. The length of the CDR3 is 11 residues. The V end was cut by 7 bases, the J end by 5 bases, with 9 bases between. CDR3 sequence: CSGIEDNEQFF. The CDR3, as DNA: TGCAGCGGGATCGAAGACAATGAGCAGTTCTTC.

Details on this clone: The sample has other DNA sequences that encode this CDR3 too. The gene calls are TRBV6-5 and TRBJ2-2, with D hard to call. Trimming removed 0 bases at V and 5 bases at J, with 1 base between. CDR1 and CDR2 (germline): MNHEY, SVGAGI. This CDR3 is built from 12 residues. CDR3: CASSYSTGELFF. For the CDR3, the DNA is TGTGCCAGCAGTTACTCTACCGGGGAGCTGTTTTTT.

This chain uses TRBV21-1 with TRBJ2-1; the table's D call, TRBD2, has no DNA check behind it. TRBV21-1 is termed a pseudogene. The CDR3 extends over 17 amino acids. For the CDR3, the DNA is TGTGCCAGCAGCAGGACTAGCGGACCCTTCTCCTACAATGAGCAGTTCTTC. It is translated as CASSRTSGPFSYNEQFF.

This chain connects TRBV10-3 to TRBJ2-1; D is uncertain. The V end was cut by 3 bases, the J end by 7 bases, with 10 bases between. This CDR3 is 13 amino acids long. CDR1 ENHRY and CDR2 SYGVKD come from the germline V gene. The CDR3, as DNA: TGTGCCATCAGTGATTGGGTCGGGAATGAGCAGTTCTTC. It codes for CAISDWVGNEQFF.

This chain connects TRBV5-1 to TRBJ2-7; D may be TRBD1 or TRBD2 (5 bases each). This CDR3 has 14 amino acids. V gave up 0 bases and J gave up 5 bases, with 12 bases separating them. CDR1 is SGHRS and CDR2 is YFSETQ in the germline V gene. CDR3 nucleotides: TGCGCCAGCAGCTTGGGGGCAGGGAGCGACGAGCAGTACTTC. This sequence encodes CASSLGAGSDEQYF.

The rearrangement uses TRBV6-5 and TRBJ1-1, with a tentative D call TRBD1 (6 bases). V was trimmed by 4 bases and J by 0 bases, leaving 9 bases between them. CDR3 size: 14 residues. The germline CDR1 and CDR2 sequences are MNHEY and SVGAGI. CDR3 loop: CASSSAGVNTEAFF. The CDR3 DNA reads as TGTGCCAGCAGTTCCGCAGGGGTGAACACTGAAGCTTTCTTT.

V is TRBV27 and J is TRBJ1-4; TRBD1 might be the D (5 bases). The V gene's germline CDR1 is MNHEY and CDR2 SMNVEV (reference sequence). Trimming stripped 8 bases from V and 8 bases from J, with 36 bases between. The CDR3 covers 20 residues. CDR3 loop: CASDAARDEPLKMKSEKLFF. The CDR3 coding sequence is TGTGCCAGCGACGCGGCCCGGGACGAACCTCTTAAAATGAAGTCGGAAAAACTGTTTTTT.

The chain combines TRBV2 with TRBJ2-1; tentatively, D is TRBD2 (6 bases). The length of the CDR3 is 16 residues. Germline CDR1 reads SNHLY; CDR2 reads FYNNEI. Trimming left V 4 bases short and J 0 bases short, with 13 bases between. The CDR3 DNA sequence: TGTGCCAGCAGTGGAGAGGCGGGAAGCTCCTACAATGAGCAGTTCTTC. It specifies CASSGEAGSSYNEQFF.

The chain combines TRBV6-5 with TRBJ1-1; D unclear. V was cut by 6 bases and J by 5 bases, with 13 bases left in between. Germline V gene data show CDR1 as MNHEY and CDR2 as SVGAGI. The CDR3 sequence is 13 residues long. CDR3 region: CASSPGPGTEAFF. As DNA, the CDR3 is TGTGCCAGCAGCCCGGGCCCGGGGACTGAAGCTTTCTTT.

With respect to this clone: The same CDR3 can be traced to other DNA sequences in this sample. The chain carries TRBV28 and TRBJ2-3; D gene unclear. The CDR3 is made up of 13 amino acids. The germline gives CDR1 MDHEN, CDR2 SYDVKM. Trimming shortened V by 2 bases and J by 3 bases, and 6 bases separated the two germline ends. The DNA of the CDR3 is TGTGCCAGCAGTTTAATAAGAACAGATACGCAGTATTTT. It translates to CASSLIRTDTQYF.

The chain has TRBV7-3 and TRBJ2-1, with 11 bases aligning to TRBD1. The CDR3 is 15 residues long. Germline V gene sequence: CDR1 SGHTA, CDR2 FQGTGA. V gave up 6 bases and J gave up 12 bases; unmatched junction bases: 13. CDR3 DNA sequence: TGTGCCAGCAGTTACGCCCCCGGGACAGGGGGTCGGCAGTTCTTC. Protein sequence: CASSYAPGTGGRQFF.

This chain uses TRBV29-1 with TRBJ1-2, with 7 bases identical to TRBD1. Germline-derived CDR1 and CDR2 are SQVTM and ANQGSEA. The CDR3 totals 14 residues. Unmatched junction bases numbered 11, after V lost 6 bases and J lost 4 bases. CDR3 nucleotides: TGCAGCGTGCGAAGACAGGGTCCCCTCTATGGCTACACCTTC. This gives the protein CSVRRQGPLYGYTF.

This clone was recorded only once. The chain carries TRBV11-2 and TRBJ1-2, with TRBD1 matching 9 bases. Germline V gene lookup returns CDR1 SGHAT and CDR2 FQNNGV. The junction had 3 bases not matched to a gene; V was cut back by 0 bases and J by 7 bases. CDR3 size: 14 residues. The CDR3 reads CASSLDGTGFGYTF. The CDR3 DNA reads as TGTGCCAGCAGCTTAGATGGGACAGGGTTTGGCTACACCTTC.

The chain uses TRBV5-1 and TRBJ1-1, with unresolved D. The CDR3 is 15 amino acids. Deletions cut 4 bases from V and 1 base from J, with 14 bases between. Germline V gene lookup returns CDR1 SGHRS and CDR2 YFSETQ. The DNA of the CDR3 is TGCGCCAGCAGCCCAAGATTTGACAAGAACACTGAAGCTTTCTTT. It specifies CASSPRFDKNTEAFF.

The V and J genes are TRBV9 and TRBJ2-4, with D possibly matching TRBD1 (6 bases). The CDR3 contains 14 residues. V lost 3 bases to trimming and J lost 8 bases, with 15 bases between them. CDR1 is SGDLS and CDR2 is YYNGEE in the germline V gene. In nucleotides, the CDR3 is TGTGCCAGCAGCGACTCCGGGACACGAGACATTCAGTACTTC. Amino acids: CASSDSGTRDIQYF.

This clone was counted a single time. The V gene is TRBV6-1, the J gene TRBJ1-1; no clear D. The V gene's germline CDR1 is MNHNS and CDR2 SASEGT. V lost 2 bases, J lost 6 bases, and 16 bases lay in between. The CDR3 totals 15 residues. CDR3 in amino acids: CASSEFGSYPAEAFF. Written as DNA, the CDR3 is TGTGCCAGCAGTGAATTTGGCTCCTACCCCGCTGAAGCTTTCTTT.

The rearrangement links TRBV5-7 to TRBJ1-2, with D perhaps TRBD1 (6 bases). TRBV5-7 is an ORF, and what it does is uncertain. V was pared by 7 bases and J by 2 bases, with 18 bases between. The CDR3 has 15 residues. CDR3 residues: CASGSDRRRNYGYTF. The CDR3 nucleotides read TGTGCCAGCGGTTCTGACAGGAGAAGGAACTATGGCTACACCTTC.

The chain links TRBV30 to TRBJ2-7; D possibly corresponds to TRBD1 (6 bases). This CDR3 contains 14 residues. Germline CDR1 reads GTSNPN; CDR2 reads SVGIG (reference sequence). V dropped 3 bases and J dropped 5 bases, with 17 bases sitting between them. The CDR3 bases are TGTGCCTGGAGGATAAATCAGGGGTCCCACGAGCAGTACTTC. Its protein product is CAWRINQGSHEQYF.

This sequence joins TRBV5-1 and TRBJ1-2; 7 nucleotides align to TRBD1. J lost 2 bases, V lost 5 bases, and 6 bases had no gene match. The CDR3 spans 14 residues. Germline V lookup: CDR1 SGHRS, CDR2 YFSETQ. This CDR3 is CASRRDRDNYGYTF. CDR3 nucleotide sequence: TGCGCCAGCAGACGGGACAGAGACAACTATGGCTACACCTTC.

This clone was seen a few times. The gene calls are TRBV19 and TRBJ2-7, with D perhaps matching TRBD1 or TRBD2 (5 bases each). CDR1 is LNHDA and CDR2 is SQIVND in the germline V gene (reference sequence). Trimming removed 7 bases at V and 3 bases at J, with 16 bases between. This CDR3 is built from 14 residues. The CDR3 DNA is TGTGCCAGTAAGCGGAACGGAGACAGCTACGAGCAGTACTTC. It specifies CASKRNGDSYEQYF.

The rearrangement links TRBV6-4 to TRBJ2-1; D may match TRBD1 or TRBD2 (6 bases each). Looked up from germline, CDR1 is MRHNA and CDR2 is SNTAGT. CDR3 size: 15 residues. V shed 3 bases and J shed 5 bases, with 14 bases lying between them. CDR3 bases: TGTGCCAGCAGTGAATTTAACAGGGAGGACAATGAGCAGTTCTTC. It translates to CASSEFNREDNEQFF.

The V and J genes are TRBV2 and TRBJ1-1; 8 bases match TRBD1. The germline CDR1 and CDR2 sequences are SNHLY and FYNNEI. The J segment lost 4 bases and the V segment lost 6 bases, leaving 1 base of the junction unmatched. The CDR3 spans 12 residues. The CDR3 spells CASRDRGTEAFF. In DNA form, the CDR3 reads TGTGCCAGCAGAGACAGGGGCACTGAAGCTTTCTTT.

V is TRBV29-1 and J is TRBJ2-4; 10 bases line up with TRBD1. The V gene's germline CDR1 is SQVTM and CDR2 ANQGSEA. Germline trimming cut 5 bases from V and 1 base from J; bases unmatched to any gene: 11. This CDR3 has 17 amino acids. The CDR3 spells CSVRRTGGLGAKNIQYF. CDR3 DNA sequence: TGCAGCGTTAGACGGACAGGGGGGTTAGGGGCCAAAAACATTCAGTACTTC.

The chain employs TRBV28 and TRBJ1-1; D gene unclear. Looked up from germline, CDR1 is MDHEN and CDR2 is SYDVKM. Trimming pared 1 base from V and 0 bases from J, leaving 9 bases between. The length of the CDR3 is 15 residues. CDR3 in DNA: TGTGCCAGCAGTTTATTCGGGAAGGTGAACACTGAAGCTTTCTTT. Translated: CASSLFGKVNTEAFF.